The 26 T cell receptor beta chains in this list originate from one sample, sequenced in a study of OX40 agonist ivuxolimab in advanced cancers. Sequenced by immunoSEQ multiplex PCR; TCRdb stores in-frame clones only, minus some. The sample lists more than 40,000 clones, 85% to 90% occurring once. This material consisted of CD4+ or CD8+ T cells sorted from blood, taken in a trial of the OX40 agonist ivuxolimab. Every receptor here comes from an adult with an advanced solid tumor such as melanoma, head and neck, liver or kidney cancer.

This clone is medium-sized (0.01 to 0.1%). The chain is built from TRBV11-2 and TRBJ2-1, with 11 positions matching TRBD2. The CDR3 covers 17 residues. V gave up 5 bases and J gave up 0 bases; unmatched junction bases: 6. Germline-derived CDR1 and CDR2 are SGHAT and FQNNGV. For the CDR3, the DNA is TGTGCCAGCAGCCGCGGGACTAGCGGAAGCTCCTACAATGAGCAGTTCTTC. It is translated as CASSRGTSGSSYNEQFF.

The chain uses TRBV10-3 and TRBJ2-1; maybe TRBD1 (6 bases). V was pared by 2 bases and J by 7 bases, with 12 bases between. This CDR3 region has 14 residues. Looked up from germline, CDR1 is ENHRY and CDR2 is SYGVKD. CDR3 in DNA: TGTGCCATCAGTGAGAACAGGGATTTAAATGAGCAGTTCTTC. It is translated as CAISENRDLNEQFF.

By proportion, this clone is medium-sized. CDR3 nucleotides: TGCGCCAGCAGCTTGGGTAGCGGGAGTACCACCTACGAGCAGTACTTC. It yields the protein CASSLGSGSTTYEQYF. The chain uses TRBV5-1 and TRBJ2-7; 9 bases are shared with TRBD2. J was trimmed by 2 bases and V by 0 bases; bases with no gene match: 6. The germline V gene encodes CDR1 SGHRS and CDR2 YFSETQ. The CDR3 is made up of 16 amino acids.

V gene TRBV4-3 combines with J gene TRBJ2-3, with D perhaps matching TRBD2 (5 bases). This CDR3 spans 14 amino acids. Trimming took 0 bases from V and 8 from J, leaving 12 bases between them. Germline V gene sequence: CDR1 LGHNA, CDR2 YSLEER. The CDR3 region is CASSQEILDGTQYF. CDR3 in DNA: TGCGCCAGCAGCCAAGAAATACTAGATGGTACGCAGTATTTT.

V and J are TRBV2 and TRBJ1-1, with D unclear. CDR3 length: 13 amino acids. The V and J ends lost 3 bases and 6 bases respectively, with 11 bases between them. Germline V CDR1 and CDR2: SNHLY, FYNNEI. CDR3: CASSERGTSEAFF. The CDR3 DNA sequence: TGTGCCAGCAGTGAGAGAGGAACATCTGAAGCTTTCTTT.

This chain connects TRBV19 to TRBJ2-7, with 7 bases lining up with TRBD1. This CDR3 has 19 amino acids. Trimming took 4 bases from V and 2 from J; bases not matched to a gene: 20. Germline CDR1 LNHDA, CDR2 SQIVND (reference sequence). The CDR3 here is CASSRTTTRGRGRPYEQYF. As DNA, the CDR3 is TGTGCCAGTAGTAGAACAACGACCCGGGGCAGGGGGAGACCCTACGAGCAGTACTTC.

V and J are TRBV5-1 and TRBJ2-5, with TRBD1 matching 9 bases. The CDR3 has 14 residues. Germline-derived CDR1 and CDR2 are SGHRS and YFSETQ. The ends lost 4 bases at V and 5 bases at J; junction bases unmatched: 6. The CDR3 nucleotides are TGCGCCAGCAGCGCTGGACAGGGGATCGAGACCCAGTACTTC. Its translation: CASSAGQGIETQYF.

The rearrangement links TRBV5-4 to TRBJ2-1; D remains unclear. Germline V gene sequence: CDR1 SGHNT, CDR2 YYREEE (reference sequence). The CDR3 is made up of 15 amino acids. With 0 bases removed from V and 0 bases from J, the gap between germline ends came to 7 bases. Written as DNA, the CDR3 is TGTGCCAGCAGCTTGGGGGTAAGCTCCTACAATGAGCAGTTCTTC. Translation: CASSLGVSSYNEQFF.

The chain employs TRBV19 and TRBJ2-3; the match to TRBD1 covers 7 bases. V lost 6 bases, J lost 6 bases, and 6 bases stayed unmatched. Per germline, CDR1 LNHDA and CDR2 SQIVND (reference sequence). The CDR3 is 13 residues long. The CDR3 protein is CASSLRQGDTQYF. The CDR3 DNA reads as TGTGCCAGTAGCCTTCGACAGGGTGATACGCAGTATTTT. The whole variable domain, remainder taken from reference TRBV19 and TRBJ2-3, is DGGITQSPKYLFRKEGQNVTLSCEQNLNHDAMYWYRQDPGQGLRLIYYSQIVNDFQKGDIAEGYSVSREKKESFPLTVTSAQKNPTAFYLCASSLRQGDTQYFGPGTRLTVL.

This chain joins TRBV18 and TRBJ2-1, with D possibly TRBD2 on 5 matching bases. The ends were cut back, 3 bases at V and 6 bases at J, with 15 bases in the middle. The CDR3 is 15 amino acids. Germline V CDR1 and CDR2: KGHSH, LQKENI. The CDR3 DNA is TGTGCCAGCTCACCTACCATAGGGAGCGGCAATGAGCAGTTCTTC. This translates into CASSPTIGSGNEQFF.

This chain connects TRBV9 to TRBJ2-2; D gene ambiguous. The CDR3 consists of 12 residues. Germline V gives CDR1 SGDLS, CDR2 YYNGEE. Between the trimmed V and J ends, which lost 1 base and 6 bases, there was a span of 4 bases. CDR3 sequence (DNA): TGTGCCAGCAGCGTAAGAGCCGGGGAGCTGTTTTTT. It specifies CASSVRAGELFF.

The chain is built from TRBV7-9 and TRBJ2-7; a possible D gene is TRBD1 (5 bases). Germline V lookup: CDR1 SEHNR, CDR2 FQNEAQ (reference sequence). The V end lost 3 bases, the J end lost 0 bases, and 12 bases lay between the germline ends. The CDR3 has 15 amino acids. CDR3 loop: CASSFSQDTSYEQYF. CDR3 nucleotide sequence: TGTGCCAGCAGCTTCAGCCAGGACACCTCCTACGAGCAGTACTTC.

This clone appeared a single time. This chain connects TRBV7-2 to TRBJ2-2, with D perhaps being TRBD1 or TRBD2 (6 bases each). This CDR3 comprises 14 residues. V shed 5 bases and J shed 6 bases, with 13 bases lying between them. CDR1 and CDR2 (germline): SGHTA, FQGNSA. CDR3 protein: CASSVMGGPGELFF. CDR3 sequence (DNA): TGTGCCAGCAGCGTCATGGGGGGCCCCGGGGAGCTGTTTTTT.

This rearrangement joins TRBV7-9 to TRBJ2-2; 8 bases fit TRBD2. Losses at the gene ends were 2 bases for V and 4 bases for J; bases not matched to a gene: 6. The CDR3 length is 16 residues. CDR1 is SEHNR, CDR2 FQNEAQ, per germline (reference sequence). CDR3 DNA sequence: TGTGCCAGCAGCTTATCTAGACTAGCGCCCACCGGGGAGCTGTTTTTT. Protein: CASSLSRLAPTGELFF.

The count of this clone is one. DNA for the CDR3: TGTGCCAGCTCACCACCGCGGGGACAGGGTGATCAGGAGACCCAGTACTTC. Encoded protein: CASSPPRGQGDQETQYF. The V gene is TRBV18, the J gene TRBJ2-5, with 9 positions matching TRBD1. The length of the CDR3 is 17 residues. The germline V gene has CDR1 KGHSH and CDR2 LQKENI. V was clipped by 0 bases and J by 5 bases; unmatched bases: 10.

This clone was seen only a few times. The rearrangement joins TRBV18 to TRBJ1-2; TRBD1 matches at 8 bases. Germline CDR1 and CDR2: KGHSH and LQKENI. The CDR3 runs 16 residues. V gave up 0 bases and J gave up 2 bases; unmatched junction bases: 5. The CDR3: CASSPPGSGGNYGYTF. DNA for the CDR3: TGTGCCAGCTCACCACCGGGGTCAGGGGGCAACTATGGCTACACCTTC.

The chain carries TRBV29-1 and TRBJ2-1; TRBD2 agrees at 11 bases. This CDR3 spans 18 amino acids. Germline lookup yields CDR1 SQVTM and CDR2 ANQGSEA. V lost 2 bases, J lost 1 base, and 10 bases stayed unmatched. CDR3 sequence reads: CSVEIISGRVESYNEQFF. CDR3 nucleotides: TGCAGCGTTGAAATAATTAGCGGGAGGGTCGAGTCCTACAATGAGCAGTTCTTC.

The chain carries TRBV30 and TRBJ2-1; 9 nucleotides align to TRBD2. Germline V gene lookup returns CDR1 GTSNPN and CDR2 SVGIG (reference sequence). This CDR3 contains 15 residues. With V trimmed by 0 bases and J by 6 bases, 6 bases remained unmatched. The CDR3 protein is CAWSVLGTSSNEQFF. The CDR3 DNA reads as TGTGCCTGGAGTGTACTGGGGACTAGCAGCAATGAGCAGTTCTTC.

V and J are TRBV7-7 and TRBJ2-5, with TRBD2 identical over 12 bases. Per germline, CDR1 SSHAT and CDR2 FNYEAQ (reference sequence). J gave up 4 bases and V 5 bases, and 2 bases lay outside the gene matches. This CDR3 region has 14 residues. The CDR3 DNA reads TGTGCCAGCAGCCAGGGACTAGCGGGAGAGACCCAGTACTTC. Protein sequence: CASSQGLAGETQYF.

This chain connects TRBV9 to TRBJ2-3; TRBD2 matches at 13 bases. Unmatched junction bases numbered 7, after V lost 4 bases and J lost 2 bases. The CDR3 is 17 residues long. Germline lookup yields CDR1 SGDLS and CDR2 YYNGEE. The CDR3 DNA reads TGTGCCAGCAGCCCACGGACTAGCGGGAGCCCCACAGATACGCAGTATTTT. This codes for CASSPRTSGSPTDTQYF.

This sequence joins TRBV2 and TRBJ2-7, with TRBD1 matching over 7 bases. The V and J ends lost 6 bases and 4 bases, in that order; junction bases with no gene match: 9. Germline V CDR1 and CDR2: SNHLY, FYNNEI. This CDR3 has 14 residues. The DNA of the CDR3 is TGTGCCAGCAGCCTTGAGCAGGGGGTTTACGAGCAGTACTTC. It specifies CASSLEQGVYEQYF.

The V call is TRBV4-2, the J call TRBJ1-2, with D unresolved. The CDR3 length is 14 residues. Germline V gene lookup returns CDR1 LGHNA and CDR2 YNFKEQ. V shed 0 bases and J shed 2 bases, with 7 bases lying between them. CDR3 sequence reads: CASSQEKTNYGYTF. Written as DNA, the CDR3 is TGTGCCAGCAGCCAAGAAAAAACGAACTATGGCTACACCTTC.

V and J are TRBV2 and TRBJ2-1, with D perhaps matching TRBD2 (5 bases). Per germline, CDR1 SNHLY and CDR2 FYNNEI. The V end lost 5 bases, the J end lost 3 bases, and 11 bases lay between the germline ends. CDR3 length: 14 amino acids. Written as DNA, the CDR3 is TGTGCCAGCAGTATAGGGAGTCTCTACAATGAGCAGTTCTTC. Translating it yields CASSIGSLYNEQFF.

J is TRBJ2-3 and V is TRBV9; 9 nucleotides match TRBD2. CDR3 length: 15 amino acids. The junction had 3 bases not matched to a gene; V was cut back by 2 bases and J by 2 bases. CDR1 SGDLS and CDR2 YYNGEE come from the germline V gene. Written as DNA, the CDR3 is TGTGCCAGCAGCGTTAGCGGGGGTTTCACAGATACGCAGTATTTT. Its protein is CASSVSGGFTDTQYF.

The chain is built from TRBV5-1 and TRBJ2-6; no clear D gene. Trimming took 4 bases from V and 0 from J, leaving 8 bases between them. The CDR3 covers 15 residues. CDR1 is SGHRS, CDR2 YFSETQ, per germline. The CDR3 nucleotides read TGCGCCAGCAGCCCAACGGACTCTGGGGCCAACGTCCTGACTTTC. Translated: CASSPTDSGANVLTF. The full variable domain, in which reference TRBV5-1 and TRBJ2-6 provide the parts outside the CDR3, is KAGVTQTPRYLIKTRGQQVTLSCSPISGHRSVSWYQQTPGQGLQFLFEYFSETQRNKGNFPGRFSGRQFSNSRSEMNVSTLELGDSALYLCASSPTDSGANVLTFGAGSRLTVL.

This sequence joins TRBV19 and TRBJ1-5; 8 bases line up with TRBD1. Germline loops: CDR1 LNHDA, CDR2 SQIVND (reference sequence). The CDR3 runs 16 residues. Germline trimming cut 3 bases from V and 3 bases from J; bases unmatched to any gene: 7. The CDR3 sequence: CASSIPGTGDNQPQHF. As DNA, the CDR3 is TGTGCCAGTAGTATCCCCGGGACAGGTGACAATCAGCCCCAGCATTTT.